The 8 T cell receptor beta chains below all came from one sample that was sequenced in a study of beta chain features in type 1 diabetes. Findings and limits, study-wide: People with Type 1 diabetes carried modestly yet significantly shorter TCRB CDR3s in all four CD4+ subsets.

Antigens of these TCRs are unknown. The isolated RNA, all of it, was reverse transcribed, so expressed TCRB transcripts were what got sequenced. Only in-frame clones appear in the TCRdb table, and some are missing; sequencing was by immunoSEQ multiplex PCR. Seen here are about 120,000 clones, about 16% observed once, and the top ten hold approximately 2.3%. The sample consisted of central memory CD4+ T cells from blood. Receptors originate from a man aged 25-45 years with type 1 diabetes.

This clone has a single count. The genes are TRBV5-6 and TRBJ1-2; D remains ambiguous. The germline V gene has CDR1 SGHDT and CDR2 YYEEEE. CDR3 length: 13 residues. Trimming left V 3 bases short and J 4 bases short, with 10 bases between. This chain's CDR3 is CASSSESFYGYTF. The CDR3 nucleotides are TGTGCCAGCAGCTCAGAGTCGTTCTATGGCTACACCTTC.

This clone has only a few counts. The CDR3 nucleotides are TGTGCCAGCTCACCACCCCCGGGACAGACCTATGGCTACACCTTC. Its translation: CASSPPPGQTYGYTF. V gene TRBV18 combines with J gene TRBJ1-2; 7 positions agree with TRBD1. This CDR3 has 15 amino acids. The J segment lost 4 bases and the V segment lost 0 bases, leaving 5 bases of the junction unmatched. The V gene's germline CDR1 is KGHSH and CDR2 LQKENI.

The chain recombines TRBV7-2 with TRBJ1-5, with D uncertain. CDR3 size: 13 residues. Germline-derived CDR1 and CDR2 are SGHTA and FQGNSA. Trimming cost V 5 bases and J 11 bases, with 16 bases left between them. The CDR3 here is CASSSTPRETQHF. The CDR3 region has the DNA TGTGCCAGCAGCAGTACCCCGAGGGAGACCCAGCATTTT.

The chain links TRBV5-1 to TRBJ2-7, with TRBD1 identical over 9 bases. Germline V CDR1 and CDR2: SGHRS, YFSETQ. This CDR3 is built from 17 residues. V was clipped by 0 bases and J by 0 bases; unmatched bases: 7. The CDR3 loop is CASSLGGTGYASYEQYF. In DNA, the CDR3 is TGCGCCAGCAGCTTGGGAGGGACAGGGTACGCCTCCTACGAGCAGTACTTC.

This clone has a handful of counts. The rearrangement uses TRBV6-1 and TRBJ2-7; 7 nucleotides agree with TRBD1. Germline V CDR1 and CDR2: MNHNS, SASEGT. The CDR3 length is 14 residues. V was clipped by 3 bases and J by 7 bases; unmatched bases: 9. CDR3 in DNA: TGTGCCAGCAGTGACGACAGGGTGGGATGGGAGCAGTACTTC. This sequence encodes CASSDDRVGWEQYF.

CDR3 amino acids: CASSQGAQPQHF. CDR3 DNA: TGTGCCAGCAGCCAGGGGGCCCAGCCCCAGCATTTT. This chain uses TRBV7-9 with TRBJ1-5; 8 nucleotides match TRBD1. The V and J ends lost 5 bases and 7 bases, in that order; junction bases with no gene match: 1. This CDR3 is built from 12 residues. Germline V gene data show CDR1 as SEHNR and CDR2 as FQNEAQ (reference sequence). The full variable domain, completed using reference TRBV7-9 and TRBJ1-5, is DTGVSQNPRHKITKRGQNVTFRCDPISEHNRLYWYRQTLGQGPEFLTYFQNEAQLEKSRLLSDRFSAERPKGSFSTLEIQRTEQGDSAMYLCASSQGAQPQHFGDGTRLSIL.

This clone was detected a few times. The chain combines TRBV28 with TRBJ2-7, with D possibly being TRBD1 (6 bases). The V end lost 5 bases, the J end lost 0 bases, and 8 bases lay between the germline ends. This CDR3 has 13 residues. Germline CDR1 reads MDHEN; CDR2 reads SYDVKM. CDR3: CASSIQGSYEQYF. The DNA for the CDR3 is TGTGCCAGCAGTATACAGGGCTCCTACGAGCAGTACTTC.

There are a few counts of this clone. The chain joins TRBV10-3 to TRBJ2-4, with D perhaps matching TRBD1 (6 bases). The CDR3 extends over 16 amino acids. Germline V gives CDR1 ENHRY, CDR2 SYGVKD. V shed 6 bases and J shed 1 base, with 16 bases lying between them. This CDR3 is CAISEVGARAKNIQYF. The CDR3, as DNA: TGTGCCATCAGCGAAGTGGGGGCTCGGGCCAAAAACATTCAGTACTTC.